The 27 T cell receptor beta chains below come from one sample, sequenced in a study of shared clonotypes between healthy human individuals. Sequencing was performed with immunoSEQ multiplex PCR; in TCRdb, only in-frame clones are kept and a portion is missing. The top ten hold 0.1% to 0.15% of the sample, which has about 2 million clones, around 95% seen once. The sequenced sample consisted of naive CD4+ T cells sorted from blood. Subset given: CD45RA+ positively selected. The receptor set was obtained from a man aged 18 to 30 in good health.

Of note for this clone: Additional DNA sequences in this sample encode the identical CDR3. The chain has TRBV19 and TRBJ1-4, with 8 bases aligning to TRBD1. J gave up 7 bases and V 4 bases, and 5 bases lay outside the gene matches. Germline CDR1 reads LNHDA; CDR2 reads SQIVND (reference sequence). The CDR3 is made up of 14 amino acids. This CDR3 is CASSTQGAGEKLFF. CDR3 DNA sequence: TGTGCCAGTAGTACTCAGGGGGCGGGTGAAAAACTGTTTTTT.

The chain combines TRBV2 with TRBJ1-6; D is perhaps TRBD1 (5 bases). Trimming removed 5 bases at V and 7 bases at J, with 15 bases between. CDR1 is SNHLY and CDR2 is FYNNEI in the germline V gene. CDR3 length: 15 residues. CDR3 in DNA: TGTGCCAGCAGTTCAACGGCAGGGAACAATTCACCCCTCCACTTT. This sequence encodes CASSSTAGNNSPLHF. Full variable domain (outside the CDR3, taken from reference TRBV2 and TRBJ1-6): EPEVTQTPSHQVTQMGQEVILRCVPISNHLYFYWYRQILGQKVEFLVSFYNNEISEKSEIFDDQFSVERPDGSNFTLKIRSTKLEDSAMYFCASSSTAGNNSPLHFGNGTRLTVT.

This chain uses TRBV5-1 with TRBJ2-2; D remains unclear. With 0 bases removed from V and 7 bases from J, the gap between germline ends came to 7 bases. Germline CDR1 is SGHRS and CDR2 is YFSETQ. The CDR3 has 13 amino acids. CDR3 DNA: TGCGCCAGCAGCTTGGCCACAATCGGGGAGCTGTTTTTT. This codes for CASSLATIGELFF.

The V and J genes are TRBV13 and TRBJ1-4; D is perhaps TRBD1 (5 bases). The V gene's germline CDR1 is PRHDT and CDR2 FYEKMQ (reference sequence). The CDR3 extends over 15 amino acids. V was cut by 5 bases and J by 1 base, with 11 bases left in between. CDR3 in DNA: TGTGCCAGCAGCCCTAGACAGAAAACTAATGAAAAACTGTTTTTT. Its translation: CASSPRQKTNEKLFF.

The sample holds a few counts of this clone. The rearrangement links TRBV28 to TRBJ2-7; 8 positions match TRBD1. With 3 bases clipped from V and 5 bases from J, the junction kept 3 bases outside the gene matches. Germline V lookup: CDR1 MDHEN, CDR2 SYDVKM. The CDR3 is 13 amino acids. The CDR3 DNA reads TGTGCCAGCAGTTTTGCGGACAGGGACGAGCAGTACTTC. Its translation is CASSFADRDEQYF.

The V call is TRBV19, the J call TRBJ2-5; D not certain. Per germline, CDR1 LNHDA and CDR2 SQIVND (reference sequence). The CDR3 spans 16 residues. Between the trimmed V and J ends, which lost 4 bases and 3 bases, there was a span of 18 bases. This CDR3 is CASSTSPSRFKETQYF. CDR3 bases: TGTGCCAGTAGTACCTCTCCTTCCCGCTTTAAAGAGACCCAGTACTTC.

The J gene is TRBJ2-7, the V gene TRBV19; the match to TRBD2 covers 9 bases. The CDR3 has 17 residues. The J segment lost 0 bases and the V segment lost 3 bases, leaving 9 bases of the junction unmatched. Germline V CDR1 and CDR2: LNHDA, SQIVND (reference sequence). CDR3 DNA: TGTGCCAGTAGTATTAGCCTAGCGGGATTGAGCTCCTACGAGCAGTACTTC. Its protein product is CASSISLAGLSSYEQYF. The variable domain in full, completed from reference TRBV19 and TRBJ2-7, reads DGGITQSPKYLFRKEGQNVTLSCEQNLNHDAMYWYRQDPGQGLRLIYYSQIVNDFQKGDIAEGYSVSREKKESFPLTVTSAQKNPTAFYLCASSISLAGLSSYEQYFGPGTRLTVT.

The gene calls are TRBV27 and TRBJ1-2; 7 positions agree with TRBD1. Trimming removed 5 bases from V and 5 bases from J; junction bases left unmatched: 5. This CDR3 is 13 amino acids long. Germline CDR1 MNHEY, CDR2 SMNVEV (reference sequence). The CDR3 nucleotides are TGTGCCAGCAGTCGAGGGGGCGCTTATGGCTACACCTTC. This codes for CASSRGGAYGYTF.

This clone was recorded once. At the DNA level, this CDR3 is encoded by other sequences in the same sample as well. J is TRBJ2-3 and V is TRBV30; D gene unclear. V lost 0 bases and J lost 4, with 5 bases in between. Germline V gene data show CDR1 as GTSNPN and CDR2 as SVGIG (reference sequence). The CDR3 runs to 12 residues. The CDR3, as DNA: TGTGCCTGGAGTGTTGTGGCAGATACGCAGTATTTT. Translating it yields CAWSVVADTQYF.

The chain uses TRBV29-1 and TRBJ1-2; D might be TRBD1 (6 bases). Germline loops: CDR1 SQVTM, CDR2 ANQGSEA. V lost 4 bases, J lost 0 bases, and 9 bases lay in between. This CDR3 has 13 residues. The CDR3 sequence is CSVVRGANYGYTF. CDR3 in DNA: TGCAGCGTTGTTAGGGGGGCTAACTATGGCTACACCTTC.

The chain recombines TRBV4-1 with TRBJ2-2; 13 bases align to TRBD2. Germline values: CDR1 MGHRA, CDR2 YSYEKL. This CDR3 spans 18 amino acids. Trimming took 0 bases from V and 4 from J; bases not matched to a gene: 5. The CDR3 DNA reads TGCGCCAGCAGCCAAGATTTGCGACTAGCGGGAGGCACCGGGGAGCTGTTTTTT. Residues: CASSQDLRLAGGTGELFF.

On this clone: The junction does not match germline at one end; this may be a read error. V usage is TRBV18 and J usage is TRBJ2-1; D not resolved. Germline V CDR1 and CDR2: KGHSH, LQKENI. The length of the CDR3 is 14 residues. This CDR3 reads CASSPPNGNNKQFF. CDR3 in DNA: TGTGCCAGCTCACCACCGAACGGCAACAATAAGCAGTTCTTC.

The chain employs TRBV5-1 and TRBJ2-4; 13 bases match TRBD2. The CDR3 is 15 residues long. V shed 4 bases, J shed 5 bases, and the junction held 3 bases outside the gene matches. Germline CDR1 reads SGHRS; CDR2 reads YFSETQ. CDR3 in DNA: TGCGCCAGCAGCATTGGGACTAGCGGGGAAAACATTCAGTACTTC. It codes for CASSIGTSGENIQYF.

The chain has TRBV5-4 and TRBJ2-2; 8 bases align to TRBD1. The V and J ends lost 4 bases and 6 bases, in that order; junction bases with no gene match: 5. CDR1 and CDR2 from the germline V gene are SGHNT and YYREEE (reference sequence). The CDR3 runs 14 residues. This CDR3 is CASSLGTGPGELFF. The CDR3 DNA sequence: TGTGCCAGCAGCCTTGGGACAGGCCCCGGGGAGCTGTTTTTT.

The DNA for the CDR3 is TGTGCCAGTCACTTATTTGGGGGGAGGCACACCGGGGAGCTGTTTTTT. Amino acids: CASHLFGGRHTGELFF. This chain joins TRBV19 and TRBJ2-2; tentatively, D is TRBD2 (6 bases). Trimming cost V 8 bases and J 3 bases, with 19 bases left between them. Germline V CDR1 and CDR2: LNHDA, SQIVND (reference sequence). CDR3 length: 16 residues.

The rearrangement joins TRBV11-3 to TRBJ2-6; D may be TRBD1 (5 bases). Germline values: CDR1 SGHNT, CDR2 YENEEA. Trimming pared 4 bases from V and 2 bases from J, leaving 6 bases between. This CDR3 spans 14 amino acids. For the CDR3, the DNA is TGTGCCAGCAGCTCGGACACTGGGGCCAACGTCCTGACTTTC. As protein: CASSSDTGANVLTF.

The chain uses TRBV15 and TRBJ2-7; perhaps TRBD1 as D (6 bases). The CDR3 extends over 15 amino acids. Between the trimmed V and J ends, which lost 2 bases and 1 base, there was a span of 12 bases. The germline V gene has CDR1 LNHNV and CDR2 YYDKDF (reference sequence). The CDR3 DNA follows: TGTGCCACCAGCAGACTTCGGACAGTATCCTACGAGCAGTACTTC. This gives the protein CATSRLRTVSYEQYF.

The rearrangement uses TRBV5-1 and TRBJ2-7; perhaps D is TRBD1 or TRBD2 (5 bases each). CDR1 SGHRS and CDR2 YFSETQ come from the germline V gene. Between the trimmed V and J ends, which lost 9 bases and 2 bases, there was a span of 24 bases. The CDR3 runs 16 residues. CDR3 sequence: CATAPDLPGGAYEQYF. DNA for the CDR3: TGCGCCACCGCACCGGACCTTCCTGGGGGAGCCTACGAGCAGTACTTC.

This chain links TRBV6-5 with TRBJ2-7, with D uncertain. V shed 3 bases and J shed 4 bases, with 10 bases lying between them. Germline CDR1 is MNHEY and CDR2 is SVGAGI. The CDR3 contains 13 residues. The DNA of the CDR3 is TGTGCCAGCAGTTATCGGCTAGAATACGAGCAGTACTTC. Its translation is CASSYRLEYEQYF.

The V call is TRBV6-1, the J call TRBJ1-2; a possible D gene is TRBD1 (6 bases). V was clipped by 2 bases and J by 8 bases, with 9 bases between them. CDR3 size: 12 residues. Germline lookup yields CDR1 MNHNS and CDR2 SASEGT. The CDR3 sequence is CASSERRGGYTF. The CDR3 bases are TGTGCCAGCAGTGAACGCAGGGGAGGCTACACCTTC.

The rearrangement uses TRBV28 and TRBJ2-7; 7 bases are a match to TRBD1. The junction had 10 bases not matched to a gene; V was cut back by 7 bases and J by 1 base. This CDR3 has 15 amino acids. Per germline, CDR1 MDHEN and CDR2 SYDVKM. The CDR3: CASTQSPGGSYEQYF. The CDR3 DNA is TGTGCCAGCACCCAATCACCAGGGGGTTCCTACGAGCAGTACTTC.

This sequence joins TRBV30 and TRBJ2-3; 12 bases align to TRBD2. CDR3 length equals 17 residues. Trimming cost V 3 bases and J 3 bases; bases outside gene matches: 10. The germline gives CDR1 GTSNPN, CDR2 SVGIG (reference sequence). In nucleotides, the CDR3 is TGTGCCTGGAGCGGGGGGAAACTAGCGGGAGGTACAGATACGCAGTATTTT. Translated, it gives CAWSGGKLAGGTDTQYF.

The chain employs TRBV6-1 and TRBJ2-7; the D gene is possibly TRBD1 (6 bases). This CDR3 has 14 residues. V shed 5 bases and J shed 6 bases, with 17 bases lying between them. Looked up from germline, CDR1 is MNHNS and CDR2 is SASEGT. CDR3: CASSIEDSSGEQYF. The CDR3 DNA follows: TGTGCCAGCAGTATAGAGGACAGCAGCGGCGAGCAGTACTTC.

The CDR3 sequence is CASSTSNQPQHF. The CDR3 coding sequence is TGTGCCAGCAGTACGAGCAATCAGCCCCAGCATTTT. V and J are TRBV27 and TRBJ1-5; D is unclear. Trimming cost V 5 bases and J 1 base, with 3 bases left between them. The germline CDR1 and CDR2 sequences are MNHEY and SMNVEV (reference sequence). The CDR3 is 12 amino acids.

This chain links TRBV9 with TRBJ1-6, with 9 bases that match TRBD1. CDR1 is SGDLS, CDR2 YYNGEE, per germline. V shed 3 bases, J shed 5 bases, and the junction held 6 bases outside the gene matches. The CDR3 extends over 16 amino acids. This CDR3 reads CASSAYRDRDNSPLHF. CDR3 nucleotides: TGTGCCAGCAGCGCATACAGGGACAGGGATAATTCACCCCTCCACTTT.

Only one count was recorded for this clone. One junction end disagrees with the germline gene, perhaps due to a read error. This chain connects TRBV5-4 to TRBJ2-1; D may be TRBD1 or TRBD2 (6 bases each). Germline-derived CDR1 and CDR2 are SGHNT and YYREEE (reference sequence). There are 16 residues in the CDR3. Written as DNA, the CDR3 is TGTGCCAGCAGCTATGGTGGGACACTTCTTAGGAAAGAGCGGGTCTTC. Encoded protein: CASSYGGTLLRKERVF.

The sample holds one count of this clone. CDR3 protein: CASSSPLAGGIYEQYF. The CDR3 coding sequence is TGTGCCAGCAGTTCCCCACTAGCGGGGGGAATCTACGAGCAGTACTTC. The chain links TRBV6-5 to TRBJ2-7; 12 bases map to TRBD2. This CDR3 comprises 16 residues. The germline gives CDR1 MNHEY, CDR2 SVGAGI. J was trimmed by 3 bases and V by 4 bases; bases with no gene match: 7.